A single sample gave rise to the 21 T cell receptor beta chains below, sequenced in a study of siplizumab effects on memory and regulatory T cells. TCRdb's table, derived via immunoSEQ multiplex PCR, lists solely in-frame clones and lacks some. The sample holds some 65,000 clones, 80% to 90% seen once. Sequenced material: Tregs sorted from blood. These receptors were obtained from a human donor in good health.

This chain joins TRBV7-2 and TRBJ2-7, with D uncertain. The germline V and J ends were trimmed by 4 bases and 3 bases, with 13 bases remaining between them. This CDR3 contains 14 residues. CDR1 SGHTA and CDR2 FQGNSA come from the germline V gene. Here the CDR3 reads CASSSRNKYYEQYF. CDR3 nucleotides: TGTGCCAGCAGCTCCAGAAATAAGTACTACGAGCAGTACTTC.

The chain employs TRBV29-1 and TRBJ2-5; D gene ambiguous. Trimming stripped 7 bases from V and 1 base from J, with 10 bases between. The length of the CDR3 is 12 residues. Germline V gene sequence: CDR1 SQVTM, CDR2 ANQGSEA. CDR3 in amino acids: CSGRSPQETQYF. CDR3 nucleotides: TGCAGCGGCCGGTCACCCCAAGAGACCCAGTACTTC.

V usage is TRBV9 and J usage is TRBJ2-3; the D gene is possibly TRBD2 (5 bases). Trimming took 3 bases from V and 0 from J, leaving 11 bases between them. The CDR3 is 15 residues long. From germline, CDR1 is SGDLS and CDR2 YYNGEE. In DNA, the CDR3 is TGTGCCAGCAGCGCCGAACCGGGGAGCACAGATACGCAGTATTTT. This sequence encodes CASSAEPGSTDTQYF. Using reference TRBV9 and TRBJ2-3 for the parts outside the CDR3, the full variable domain is DSGVTQTPKHLITATGQRVTLRCSPRSGDLSVYWYQQSLDQGLQFLIQYYNGEERAKGNILERFSAQQFPDLHSELNLSSLELGDSALYFCASSAEPGSTDTQYFGPGTRLTVL.

The chain uses TRBV4-1 and TRBJ1-1; D is unresolved. CDR3 length: 14 residues. Between the trimmed V and J ends, which lost 1 base and 1 base, there was a span of 7 bases. Germline V gene lookup returns CDR1 MGHRA and CDR2 YSYEKL. CDR3 sequence reads: CASSQAGKNTEAFF. CDR3 coding DNA: TGCGCCAGCAGCCAAGCTGGGAAGAACACTGAAGCTTTCTTT.

The chain employs TRBV7-3 and TRBJ2-1; 8 bases align to TRBD1. Germline V gene lookup returns CDR1 SGHTA and CDR2 FQGTGA. The CDR3 spans 17 residues. The V and J ends lost 1 base and 4 bases, in that order; junction bases with no gene match: 9. DNA of the CDR3: TGTGCCAGCAGCTTAAGGGTGGGGCAGGGGGCTTACAATGAGCAGTTCTTC. Its translation is CASSLRVGQGAYNEQFF.

This clone was counted once. The V and J genes are TRBV29-1 and TRBJ2-1; 7 bases fit TRBD1. The V gene end was trimmed by 6 bases and the J gene end by 7 bases; junction bases not matched to a gene: 12. CDR1 is SQVTM and CDR2 is ANQGSEA in the germline V gene. The CDR3 is made up of 14 amino acids. The CDR3 coding sequence is TGCAGCGTGGCGGAAGGGGGCGCGAGTAATGAGCAGTTCTTC. Translation gives CSVAEGGASNEQFF.

Here the CDR3 reads CASSLTSGEQFF. The CDR3 DNA follows: TGTGCCAGCAGTTTAACTAGCGGAGAGCAGTTCTTC. The V and J genes are TRBV28 and TRBJ2-1, with 8 bases identical to TRBD2. The junction had 1 base not matched to a gene; V was cut back by 2 bases and J by 10 bases. CDR3 length: 12 residues. Germline-derived CDR1 and CDR2 are MDHEN and SYDVKM.

The chain employs TRBV9 and TRBJ2-1; D gene uncertain. The length of the CDR3 is 17 residues. Germline loops: CDR1 SGDLS, CDR2 YYNGEE. V was pared by 4 bases and J by 7 bases, with 24 bases between. The CDR3 DNA sequence: TGTGCCAGCAGCCGCACCGTAGCAGGCGGAAGGATTAATGAGCAGTTCTTC. It encodes CASSRTVAGGRINEQFF.

The chain combines TRBV7-3 with TRBJ2-2, with 9 bases aligning to TRBD1. CDR1 SGHTA and CDR2 FQGTGA come from the germline V gene. The CDR3 runs 15 residues. The junction had 8 bases not matched to a gene; V was cut back by 6 bases and J by 6 bases. CDR3 nucleotides: TGTGCCAGCAGAAAAACAGGGGGCGCCCCCGGGGAGCTGTTTTTT. The encoded protein is CASRKTGGAPGELFF.

The V call is TRBV29-1, the J call TRBJ1-1; 11 nucleotides agree with TRBD1. V shed 5 bases and J 6 bases; nucleotides not matched to a gene: 5. The germline V gene encodes CDR1 SQVTM and CDR2 ANQGSEA. The CDR3 is 13 amino acids. CDR3 sequence (DNA): TGCAGCGTTATGGACAGGGGGCTGTCTGAAGCTTTCTTT. The encoded protein is CSVMDRGLSEAFF. The whole variable domain, remainder taken from reference TRBV29-1 and TRBJ1-1, is SAVISQKPSRDICQRGTSLTIQCQVDSQVTMMFWYRQQPGQSLTLIATANQGSEATYESGFVIDKFPISRPNLTFSTLTVSNMSPEDSSIYLCSVMDRGLSEAFFGQGTRLTVV.

The J gene is TRBJ2-5, the V gene TRBV11-2; 9 bases fit TRBD2. The CDR3 contains 13 residues. The V gene's germline CDR1 is SGHAT and CDR2 FQNNGV. V dropped 4 bases and J dropped 4; count of bases not matched to a gene: 1. CDR3 nucleotide sequence: TGTGCCAGCAGCTCACTAGCGGGAGAGACCCAGTACTTC. It codes for CASSSLAGETQYF.

The V and J genes are TRBV19 and TRBJ2-2; D gene unclear. The CDR3 is 14 residues long. The V end was cut by 5 bases, the J end by 7 bases, with 14 bases between. The germline CDR1 and CDR2 sequences are LNHDA and SQIVND (reference sequence). CDR3 sequence reads: CASSVGGQNGELFF. The CDR3 DNA reads TGTGCCAGTAGTGTAGGTGGGCAGAACGGGGAGCTGTTTTTT. The whole variable domain, filled in from reference TRBV19 and TRBJ2-2, reads DGGITQSPKYLFRKEGQNVTLSCEQNLNHDAMYWYRQDPGQGLRLIYYSQIVNDFQKGDIAEGYSVSREKKESFPLTVTSAQKNPTAFYLCASSVGGQNGELFFGEGSRLTVL.

V usage is TRBV28 and J usage is TRBJ2-5; 11 bases are shared with TRBD2. Germline CDR1 is MDHEN and CDR2 is SYDVKM. This CDR3 contains 16 residues. Trimming removed 4 bases from V and 5 bases from J; junction bases left unmatched: 9. This CDR3 reads CASSSTTSGTKETQYF. The CDR3 bases are TGTGCCAGCAGTTCTACGACTAGCGGGACAAAGGAGACCCAGTACTTC.

The rearrangement joins TRBV7-9 to TRBJ2-3; D unresolved. Trimming shortened V by 1 base and J by 0 bases, and 17 bases separated the two germline ends. CDR1 SEHNR and CDR2 FQNEAQ come from the germline V gene (reference sequence). The CDR3 has 18 residues. The CDR3 region has the DNA TGTGCCAGCAGCTTAGTGGCAGGCACGACCTCTAGCACAGATACGCAGTATTTT. Residues: CASSLVAGTTSSTDTQYF.

This chain links TRBV21-1 with TRBJ2-3; TRBD2, the D gene given by the table, was not confirmed from the DNA. TRBV21-1 is a pseudogene segment. The CDR3 runs 17 residues. The CDR3, as DNA: TGTGCCAGCAGCAAAGCCCCTCATGAAGCCTACACAGATACGCAGTATTTT. Translation: CASSKAPHEAYTDTQYF.

The V gene is TRBV6-1, the J gene TRBJ1-1; D gene uncertain. Germline loops: CDR1 MNHNS, CDR2 SASEGT. This CDR3 comprises 13 residues. V was trimmed by 6 bases and J by 8 bases, leaving 16 bases between them. CDR3 sequence: CASRGPTAGEAFF. The CDR3 nucleotides are TGTGCCAGCAGAGGCCCAACGGCGGGCGAAGCTTTCTTT.

The chain uses TRBV6-5 and TRBJ2-1; D is perhaps TRBD2 (6 bases). CDR1 and CDR2 from the germline V gene are MNHEY and SVGAGI. V dropped 7 bases and J dropped 9 bases, with 19 bases sitting between them. The CDR3 has 14 amino acids. The CDR3 region is CASTREPYQGEQFF. The DNA for the CDR3 is TGTGCCAGCACCCGGGAGCCCTACCAGGGTGAGCAGTTCTTC.

This rearrangement joins TRBV7-3 to TRBJ1-2, with a tentative D call TRBD1 (6 bases). V was cut by 5 bases and J by 3 bases, with 10 bases left in between. Germline V CDR1 and CDR2: SGHTA, FQGTGA. The CDR3 spans 13 residues. The CDR3 loop reads CASSPRTDYGYTF. DNA for the CDR3: TGTGCCAGCAGCCCCCGGACAGACTATGGCTACACCTTC.

This clone was seen a few times. V is TRBV19 and J is TRBJ1-5, with TRBD1 matching over 7 bases. This CDR3 region has 14 residues. The trim removed 7 bases at V and 7 bases at J, leaving 10 bases unmatched. CDR1 is LNHDA, CDR2 SQIVND, per germline (reference sequence). The CDR3 DNA follows: TGTGCCAGTACCACCTCAGACAGGGCCCAGCCCCAGCATTTT. Translating gives CASTTSDRAQPQHF.

The CDR3 DNA reads as TGTGCCTGGACCTGGGGTGTAAACACTGAAGCTTTCTTT. Translating it yields CAWTWGVNTEAFF. The chain is built from TRBV30 and TRBJ1-1, with D uncertain. The CDR3 totals 13 residues. Trimming pared 4 bases from V and 2 bases from J, leaving 11 bases between. The germline CDR1 and CDR2 sequences are GTSNPN and SVGIG (reference sequence).

The chain combines TRBV20-1 with TRBJ2-7; D unclear. Between the trimmed V and J ends, which lost 4 bases and 4 bases, there was a span of 5 bases. Germline V gene data show CDR1 as DFQATT and CDR2 as SNEGSKA (reference sequence). This CDR3 comprises 10 residues. The CDR3 is CSATGYEQYF. In DNA form, the CDR3 reads TGCAGTGCTACCGGTTACGAGCAGTACTTC.